The entry below describes one TCR beta chain. No cognate antigen has been identified for it. Base qualities are missing; no much larger clone stands one base away. Healthy controls were 20 blood donors whose buffy coats were used, with a median age of about 56 years (range about 20-75) and 50% to 60% female. Flow cytometry confirmed the purity of CD4+ and CD8+ cells that had been isolated by positive magnetic bead selection on an AutoMACS. Isolation of peripheral blood mononuclear cells was done through Ficoll-Paque PLUS density gradient separation. DNA was extracted from CD4-enriched, CD8-enriched or PBMC samples with Nucleospin Tissue or Tissue XS kits and quantified with a Qubit 2.0 fluorometer. Sequencing of TCRB CDR3 was done on genomic DNA with the immunoSEQ assay. In the paper's pipeline: Analyses were restricted to productive TCRB rearrangements. Defining a clone by its unique TCRB CDR3 sequence, the study calculated clonality as a productive clonality index derived from Shannon entropy. The template counts of each clone relative to the total templates per sample were used to calculate repertoire overlap between two samples. V-gene usage from TCRB sequencing and V-gene usage measured by flow cytometry were correlated (Spearman r of around 0.6). TCRdb mirrors the immuneACCESS table, restricted to in-frame sequences. Some clones are absent from its copies; in checked studies, under half trace to an unresolved V gene, and the reason for the others is unknown. The DNA gave D and trimming, while V, J and clone size come from that table. The sample table lists approximately 25,000 clones, roughly 80% of them with a count of one. The ten largest clones add up to roughly a tenth of the sample.

This entry belongs to a study of somatic mutations in cytotoxic T cells in rheumatoid arthritis (TCRdb year 2017). Notes on the research overall: Sorted V beta1+ cells also underwent TCRB sequencing, and some V beta antibody-stained T-cell populations were flow-sorted at nearly 100% purity on a FACSAria II or Sony SH800. To characterize clonality, the study used TCRB deep sequencing while asking whether somatic mutations are carried by expanded CD8+ T-cell clones in newly diagnosed, untreated rheumatoid arthritis. A total of around 60 rheumatoid arthritis patients and about 20 healthy controls underwent TCRB deep sequencing. Median age was essentially the same in the patient group and the control group.

What the authors observed across the whole study: Viral specificity could not be ruled out by absence from virus-specific databases, and the antigen targets of the expanded CD8+ clones remained unknown. Several identical CD8+ TCRB sequences were found in both blood and synovial fluid, and in about an eighth of the roughly 60 patients the largest CD8+ clone exceeded 20% of CD8+ cells. Healthy controls showed no age-related increase in CD8+ clonality, whereas patients did (Spearman r ~ 0.49). CD8+ T-cell clonality did not differ significantly between rheumatoid arthritis patients and age-matched healthy controls.

The sequencing input was CD8+ T cells sorted from blood. The clonotype originates from a woman between 18 and 30 years old in good health.

The sequenced DNA is TGTGCCAGCAGCTTCAGCGAAACGGACGTCGGTTCATTTAACTATGGCTACACCTTC. It specifies CASSFSETDVGSFNYGYTF. The chain couples TRBV7-9 to TRBJ1-2, with the D segment identity uncertain. The CDR3 numbers 19 residues from cysteine through phenylalanine. The CDR3 DNA has 57 bases and is translated from base 1. Looking up the germline V gene (reference sequence) yields CDR1 SEHNR and CDR2 FQNEAQ. A distance of 24 bases separates the germline ends of V and J, which lose 3 bases and 1 base respectively.